Listed here are 25 T cell receptor beta chains from one sample, sequenced in a study of shared clonotypes between healthy human individuals (dated by TCRdb to 2018 to 2020). Library construction relied on the immunoSEQ multiplex PCR assay. TCRdb took this table from immuneACCESS and kept in-frame rearrangements with V and J called. Such tables lack part of the clones; where checked against another copy, unresolved V genes explain under half of the gap, and the rest is unexplained. The sample contains 2,100,000 or so clones, 90% to 96% of them found a single time. The top ten clonotypes cover roughly 0.13% of the sample. The sample taken for sequencing was naive CD4+ T cells sorted from blood. Taken with the paper, the label for cell subset or site translates to: CD45RA+ positively selected. The receptors stem from a man between 18 and 35 years old in good health.

V is TRBV7-9 and J is TRBJ1-2; no definite D call. The CDR3 runs 13 residues. Per the germline V gene, CDR1 is SEHNR and CDR2 is FQNEAQ (reference sequence). V dropped 3 bases and J dropped 5 bases, with 10 bases sitting between them. For the CDR3, the DNA is TGTGCCAGCAGCTTCGGTATCGAATATGGCTACACCTTC. Translated, it gives CASSFGIEYGYTF.

Comment on this clone: The sample carries other DNA sequences with the same CDR3. V and J are TRBV6-5 and TRBJ1-2, with 7 positions matching TRBD1. The CDR3 covers 13 residues. J was trimmed by 4 bases and V by 6 bases; bases with no gene match: 5. The germline gives CDR1 MNHEY, CDR2 SVGAGI. This CDR3 is CASRPTGIYGYTF. CDR3 in DNA: TGTGCCAGCAGGCCGACAGGGATCTATGGCTACACCTTC.

This rearrangement joins TRBV7-9 to TRBJ2-7; TRBD1 or TRBD2 may be the D gene (5 bases each). The CDR3 extends over 15 amino acids. Germline V gives CDR1 SEHNR, CDR2 FQNEAQ (reference sequence). V shed 1 base and J shed 1 base, with 11 bases lying between them. CDR3: CASSLEGTPSYEQYF. The CDR3, as DNA: TGTGCCAGCAGCTTAGAAGGGACGCCATCCTACGAGCAGTACTTC.

Comment on this clone: The same CDR3 is also encoded by other DNA sequences in this sample. The V gene is TRBV11-2, the J gene TRBJ2-1; D possibly uses TRBD1 or TRBD2 (5 bases each). This CDR3 is 13 amino acids long. The germline gives CDR1 SGHAT, CDR2 FQNNGV. Trimming pared 0 bases from V and 9 bases from J, leaving 9 bases between. The CDR3 region has the DNA TGTGCCAGCAGCTTAGATCGTGGGGGTGAGCAGTTCTTC. It yields the protein CASSLDRGGEQFF.

In its sample, this clone was seen once. This sample includes further DNA sequences coding for the same CDR3. J is TRBJ1-1 and V is TRBV18, with a possible D match to TRBD1 (5 bases). Deletions cut 6 bases from V and 2 bases from J, with 13 bases between. The CDR3 covers 14 residues. The germline gives CDR1 KGHSH, CDR2 LQKENI. CDR3 residues: CASSPKGSNTEAFF. CDR3 in DNA: TGTGCCAGCTCGCCTAAGGGGTCTAACACTGAAGCTTTCTTT.

Comments on this clone: Other nucleotide sequences from this sample produce the same CDR3. The rearrangement links TRBV11-3 to TRBJ2-5; unclear D gene. Germline V gene sequence: CDR1 SGHNT, CDR2 YENEEA. V gave up 0 bases and J gave up 5 bases, with 4 bases separating them. CDR3 size: 12 residues. DNA of the CDR3: TGTGCCAGCAGCTTAGAAGGCGAGACCCAGTACTTC. Encoded protein: CASSLEGETQYF.

On this clone: Other DNA sequences in this sample translate to the same CDR3. J is TRBJ2-2 and V is TRBV19; tentatively, D is TRBD1 or TRBD2 (5 bases each). The CDR3 loop spans 14 amino acids. V shed 6 bases and J shed 0 bases, with 8 bases lying between them. Germline-derived CDR1 and CDR2 are LNHDA and SQIVND (reference sequence). Written as DNA, the CDR3 is TGTGCCAGTAGGAGGGGCGCGAACACCGGGGAGCTGTTTTTT. This encodes CASRRGANTGELFF.

On this clone: Other DNA sequences within the sample encode an identical CDR3. The chain uses TRBV2 and TRBJ2-5, with D hard to call. V was pared by 6 bases and J by 5 bases, with 7 bases between. The CDR3 length is 11 residues. CDR1 is SNHLY and CDR2 is FYNNEI in the germline V gene. The CDR3 reads CASRDGETQYF. CDR3 coding DNA: TGTGCCAGCAGGGACGGGGAGACCCAGTACTTC. Looking up the rest from reference TRBV2 and TRBJ2-5 gives the full variable domain: EPEVTQTPSHQVTQMGQEVILRCVPISNHLYFYWYRQILGQKVEFLVSFYNNEISEKSEIFDDQFSVERPDGSNFTLKIRSTKLEDSAMYFCASRDGETQYFGPGTRLLVL.

The V gene is TRBV4-1, the J gene TRBJ2-1; D is unclear. Trimming took 4 bases from V and 6 from J, leaving 13 bases between them. The CDR3 has 14 residues. Germline lookup yields CDR1 MGHRA and CDR2 YSYEKL. CDR3 nucleotide sequence: TGCGCCAGCAGCCCGGCCCGAGGAGCCAATGAGCAGTTCTTC. Its translation: CASSPARGANEQFF.

This clone was detected only a few times. The rearrangement joins TRBV5-6 to TRBJ2-1; 8 nucleotides agree with TRBD2. The CDR3 is 12 amino acids. Germline V gives CDR1 SGHDT, CDR2 YYEEEE. V lost 5 bases and J lost 9; bases outside the gene matches: 4. The DNA for the CDR3 is TGTGCCAGCAGATTTAGCGGGACTGAGCAGTTCTTC. Residues: CASRFSGTEQFF.

This clone occurred a few times. Within the sample, other DNA sequences also encode this same CDR3. The rearrangement joins TRBV5-1 to TRBJ2-5; 7 positions agree with TRBD1. Germline CDR1 reads SGHRS; CDR2 reads YFSETQ. The CDR3 length is 15 residues. Trimming took 0 bases from V and 0 from J; bases not matched to a gene: 2. CDR3 amino acids: CASSLGQGNQETQYF. The CDR3, as DNA: TGCGCCAGCAGCTTGGGACAGGGAAACCAAGAGACCCAGTACTTC.

This rearrangement joins TRBV4-1 to TRBJ1-2; no clear D gene. This CDR3 has 14 amino acids. The V and J ends lost 0 bases and 2 bases respectively, with 7 bases between them. The germline gives CDR1 MGHRA, CDR2 YSYEKL. The CDR3 sequence is CASSQEGRNYGYTF. For the CDR3, the DNA is TGCGCCAGCAGCCAAGAGGGGAGAAACTATGGCTACACCTTC.

This chain links TRBV30 with TRBJ1-1; D gene ambiguous. V dropped 7 bases and J dropped 0 bases, with 12 bases sitting between them. Germline CDR1 GTSNPN, CDR2 SVGIG (reference sequence). The CDR3 loop spans 13 amino acids. The CDR3 DNA reads as TGTGCCTTTCGAGGCGGGATGAACACTGAAGCTTTCTTT. Translated, it gives CAFRGGMNTEAFF.

The rearrangement joins TRBV5-1 to TRBJ2-7; perhaps TRBD1 as D (7 bases). This CDR3 has 13 residues. Germline CDR1 is SGHRS and CDR2 is YFSETQ. V was shortened by 5 bases and J by 3 bases, with 12 bases between the two germline ends. CDR3: CASREGQLYEQYF. For the CDR3, the DNA is TGCGCCAGCAGGGAGGGACAGCTCTACGAGCAGTACTTC.

This chain joins TRBV12-5 and TRBJ1-5; D call uncertain. The V and J ends lost 6 bases and 5 bases respectively, with 11 bases between them. CDR1 is LGHNT and CDR2 is FRNRAP in the germline V gene. This CDR3 spans 13 amino acids. CDR3 DNA sequence: TGTGCTAGTGGCCCCGCCGGGTATCAGCCCCAGCATTTT. Translating gives CASGPAGYQPQHF.

The CDR3 loop reads CASSHTDTPSYEQYF. The CDR3 DNA reads TGTGCCAGCAGCCATACGGATACTCCTTCCTACGAGCAGTACTTC. This chain connects TRBV11-1 to TRBJ2-7; no definite D call. This CDR3 has 15 residues. Germline CDR1 SGHAT, CDR2 FQDESV (reference sequence). V dropped 5 bases and J dropped 1 base, with 15 bases sitting between them.

The V and J genes are TRBV7-8 and TRBJ1-2; 9 nucleotides align to TRBD1. Germline values: CDR1 SGHVS, CDR2 FQNEAQ. V shed 0 bases, J shed 4 bases, and the junction held 3 bases outside the gene matches. The CDR3 loop spans 15 amino acids. The CDR3 bases are TGTGCCAGCAGCTTAGCGCAGACAGGGGGCTATGGCTACACCTTC. Protein product: CASSLAQTGGYGYTF.

The chain recombines TRBV2 with TRBJ1-2; the D is unclear. Germline CDR1 reads SNHLY; CDR2 reads FYNNEI. There are 12 residues in the CDR3. V was shortened by 6 bases and J by 7 bases, with 12 bases between the two germline ends. CDR3 amino acids: CASRGFGSGYTF. CDR3 DNA sequence: TGTGCCAGCAGAGGTTTCGGTAGTGGCTACACCTTC.

The chain recombines TRBV6-5 with TRBJ1-2; 9 nucleotides match TRBD1. Per the germline V gene, CDR1 is MNHEY and CDR2 is SVGAGI. Trimming cost V 5 bases and J 8 bases; bases outside gene matches: 9. The CDR3 runs to 14 residues. The CDR3 sequence: CASSRAQGAQGYTF. The CDR3 DNA is TGTGCCAGCAGTCGAGCACAGGGGGCTCAGGGCTACACCTTC.

Concerning this clone: This sample includes further DNA sequences coding for the same CDR3. The genes are TRBV5-1 and TRBJ1-1; tentatively, D is TRBD1 (6 bases). The ends were cut back, 2 bases at V and 1 base at J, with 9 bases in the middle. CDR3 length: 14 residues. CDR1 is SGHRS, CDR2 YFSETQ, per germline. DNA of the CDR3: TGCGCCAGCAGCTTAGGGGGTTCGAACACTGAAGCTTTCTTT. It is translated as CASSLGGSNTEAFF. Complete variable domain (other parts from reference TRBV5-1 and TRBJ1-1): KAGVTQTPRYLIKTRGQQVTLSCSPISGHRSVSWYQQTPGQGLQFLFEYFSETQRNKGNFPGRFSGRQFSNSRSEMNVSTLELGDSALYLCASSLGGSNTEAFFGQGTRLTVV.

V gene TRBV6-6 combines with J gene TRBJ1-5; D remains ambiguous. The CDR3 loop spans 12 amino acids. From germline, CDR1 is MNHNY and CDR2 SVGAGI (reference sequence). Deletions cut 9 bases from V and 1 base from J, with 7 bases between. The CDR3 nucleotides are TGTGCCAGTAAGGACAGCAATCAGCCCCAGCATTTT. Protein sequence: CASKDSNQPQHF.

The chain links TRBV5-4 to TRBJ2-4; 10 nucleotides agree with TRBD2. The V segment lost 2 bases and the J segment 10 bases; nucleotides outside the gene matches: 0. Germline CDR1 is SGHNT and CDR2 is YYREEE (reference sequence). There are 12 residues in the CDR3. CDR3 bases: TGTGCCAGCAGCTTTAGCGGGGGGATTCAGTACTTC. It specifies CASSFSGGIQYF. Full variable domain (remainder filled in from reference TRBV5-4 and TRBJ2-4): ETGVTQSPTHLIKTRGQQVTLRCSSQSGHNTVSWYQQALGQGPQFIFQYYREEENGRGNFPPRFSGLQFPNYSSELNVNALELDDSALYLCASSFSGGIQYFGAGTRLSVL.

This rearrangement joins TRBV27 to TRBJ1-5, with D possibly TRBD1 on 5 matching bases. CDR3 length: 16 residues. CDR1 is MNHEY, CDR2 SMNVEV, per germline (reference sequence). Trimming shortened V by 5 bases and J by 2 bases, and 16 bases separated the two germline ends. The CDR3 DNA is TGTGCCAGCAGTCCGATAGGGGTCTTTGGCAATCAGCCCCAGCATTTT. It specifies CASSPIGVFGNQPQHF.

Details on this clone: Distinct nucleotide sequences in the sample also encode this CDR3. The chain couples TRBV6-6 to TRBJ1-6, with TRBD1 matching 9 bases. The CDR3 has 15 amino acids. The ends lost 6 bases at V and 6 bases at J; junction bases unmatched: 6. Germline CDR1 is MNHNY and CDR2 is SVGAGI (reference sequence). As DNA, the CDR3 is TGTGCCAGCAGCCCCCGGGACAGGGTTAATTCACCCCTCCACTTT. This translates into CASSPRDRVNSPLHF.

J is TRBJ1-4 and V is TRBV6-6; no clear D gene. The CDR3 is 14 amino acids. The germline V gene encodes CDR1 MNHNY and CDR2 SVGAGI (reference sequence). Trimming took off 5 bases at V and 5 bases at J, with 12 bases between the two ends. The DNA of the CDR3 is TGTGCCAGCAGTCGAGGGCCCTTGAATGAAAAACTGTTTTTT. This sequence encodes CASSRGPLNEKLFF.